The 27 T cell receptor beta chains below were found in one sample sequenced in a study of blood T cell repertoires in COVID-19. Measured with immunoSEQ multiplex PCR; TCRdb has only the in-frame clones, and not every one. Among about 65,000 clones listed, roughly 90% were seen once. The source material was peripheral blood. The receptors shown here come from a man aged 55 to 70 with acute or convalescent COVID-19.

The rearrangement uses TRBV15 and TRBJ2-7, with TRBD1 identical over 7 bases. CDR1 and CDR2 (germline): LNHNV, YYDKDF (reference sequence). CDR3 length: 14 residues. V gave up 1 base and J gave up 3 bases; unmatched junction bases: 3. This CDR3 reads CATSRGGQIYEQYF. The CDR3 DNA sequence: TGTGCCACCAGCAGAGGGGGACAGATCTACGAGCAGTACTTC.

The rearrangement uses TRBV6-5 and TRBJ1-1; the D is unclear. The CDR3 has 14 amino acids. The germline V gene has CDR1 MNHEY and CDR2 SVGAGI. V was shortened by 6 bases and J by 1 base, with 12 bases between the two germline ends. CDR3 DNA: TGTGCCAGCAGATTGAGTCCCGGGAACACTGAAGCTTTCTTT. Translating gives CASRLSPGNTEAFF.

This chain connects TRBV24-1 to TRBJ1-2, with TRBD1 identical over 11 bases. Per germline, CDR1 KGHDR and CDR2 SFDVKD. This CDR3 has 14 residues. V trimming: 4 bases; J trimming: 7 bases; junction bases outside the gene matches: 4. CDR3 DNA sequence: TGTGCCACCAGTGACGGCGGGACAGGGGGTGGCTACACCTTC. Translating gives CATSDGGTGGGYTF.

The chain couples TRBV7-2 to TRBJ1-5, with TRBD1 identical over 7 bases. Germline loops: CDR1 SGHTA, CDR2 FQGNSA. V was clipped by 2 bases and J by 3 bases; unmatched bases: 4. CDR3 length equals 15 residues. The CDR3 region is CASSLNRGANQPQHF. Here the CDR3 DNA reads TGTGCCAGCAGCTTAAACAGGGGAGCCAATCAGCCCCAGCATTTT.

The chain couples TRBV5-1 to TRBJ2-7, with D maybe TRBD2 (6 bases). Trimming left V 0 bases short and J 5 bases short, with 12 bases between. This CDR3 is built from 14 residues. Germline CDR1 is SGHRS and CDR2 is YFSETQ. The CDR3 loop is CASSLDGGRNEQYF. CDR3 DNA: TGCGCCAGCAGCTTGGACGGGGGAAGGAACGAGCAGTACTTC.

This chain uses TRBV6-4 with TRBJ2-3; 8 bases are a match to TRBD2. V shed 5 bases, J shed 7 bases, and the junction held 5 bases outside the gene matches. The germline CDR1 and CDR2 sequences are MRHNA and SNTAGT. This CDR3 is built from 13 residues. The CDR3 DNA reads as TGTGCCAGCAGTACTAGCGGAGGTAATACGCAGTATTTT. Its translation: CASSTSGGNTQYF.

J is TRBJ2-7 and V is TRBV9, with a tentative D call TRBD1 (6 bases). Per germline, CDR1 SGDLS and CDR2 YYNGEE. There are 13 residues in the CDR3. V shed 0 bases and J shed 7 bases, with 11 bases lying between them. In nucleotides, the CDR3 is TGTGCCAGCAGCGTAGAGGGGGACCGGGAGCAGTACTTC. This translates into CASSVEGDREQYF.

This chain joins TRBV6-5 and TRBJ1-1, with a tentative D call TRBD1 (5 bases). V lost 7 bases and J 1 base, leaving 10 bases between the germline ends. Germline CDR1 MNHEY, CDR2 SVGAGI. The CDR3 totals 13 residues. The DNA of the CDR3 is TGTGCCAGCACGGCCGGGGGGAACACTGAAGCTTTCTTT. Encoded protein: CASTAGGNTEAFF.

V is TRBV5-6 and J is TRBJ1-5, with 7 bases lining up with TRBD1. The CDR3 sequence is 15 residues long. Germline CDR1 SGHDT, CDR2 YYEEEE. The V gene end was trimmed by 4 bases and the J gene end by 6 bases; junction bases not matched to a gene: 10. CDR3 coding DNA: TGTGCCAGCAGCCAAGGACAGGTGCAGAGTCAGCCCCAGCATTTT. Its translation: CASSQGQVQSQPQHF.

The chain combines TRBV3-1 (or the pseudogene TRBV3-2) with TRBJ1-2; 8 nucleotides agree with TRBD1. CDR1 is LGHDT and CDR2 is YNNKEL in the germline V gene (reference sequence). V gave up 0 bases and J gave up 5 bases; unmatched junction bases: 5. The CDR3 covers 15 residues. CDR3 residues: CASSQDLGTGYGYTF. The CDR3 DNA reads TGTGCCAGCAGCCAAGATCTCGGGACAGGTTATGGCTACACCTTC.

This chain joins TRBV9 and TRBJ2-7, with TRBD1 identical over 9 bases. The germline V gene has CDR1 SGDLS and CDR2 YYNGEE. The CDR3 is made up of 16 amino acids. V shed 3 bases, J shed 6 bases, and the junction held 13 bases outside the gene matches. The chain's CDR3 is CASSAQSGTGNGEQYF. The CDR3 nucleotides are TGTGCCAGCAGCGCCCAATCGGGGACAGGGAACGGCGAGCAGTACTTC.

This clone is a singleton in its sample. The chain uses TRBV7-2 and TRBJ2-1, with 7 bases that match TRBD2. V was pared by 6 bases and J by 4 bases, with 12 bases of the junction left unmatched. Per germline, CDR1 SGHTA and CDR2 FQGNSA. CDR3 length equals 16 residues. The CDR3 loop is CASSLVAGGGYNEQFF. The CDR3 DNA is TGTGCCAGCAGTCTAGTGGCGGGCGGGGGATACAATGAGCAGTTCTTC.

This chain links TRBV7-8 with TRBJ1-1; tentatively, D is TRBD1 (5 bases). V lost 1 base, J lost 5 bases, and 14 bases lay in between. Germline CDR1 is SGHVS and CDR2 is FQNEAQ. The CDR3 extends over 15 amino acids. The CDR3 reads CASSLGRTGVTEAFF. DNA of the CDR3: TGTGCCAGCAGCTTAGGTAGGACGGGGGTGACTGAAGCTTTCTTT.

The J gene is TRBJ1-2, the V gene TRBV15; TRBD1 is a possible D gene (5 bases). Germline values: CDR1 LNHNV, CDR2 YYDKDF (reference sequence). CDR3 length: 13 residues. V was shortened by 0 bases and J by 7 bases, with 9 bases between the two germline ends. The CDR3, as DNA: TGTGCCACCAGCAGAGATTCCGGGGGTGGCTACACCTTC. Its translation: CATSRDSGGGYTF.

J is TRBJ2-6 and V is TRBV10-3, with D hard to call. The germline V gene encodes CDR1 ENHRY and CDR2 SYGVKD. CDR3 length: 16 amino acids. Trimming removed 8 bases at V and 4 bases at J, with 18 bases between. The CDR3 DNA is TGTGCCATCGGAGTTCTCCGGGTTCCGGGGGCCAACGTCCTGACTTTC. This sequence encodes CAIGVLRVPGANVLTF.

This rearrangement joins TRBV11-1 to TRBJ2-3; 7 bases are shared with TRBD2. CDR1 and CDR2 (germline): SGHAT, FQDESV (reference sequence). The CDR3 spans 16 residues. J gave up 3 bases and V 5 bases, and 11 bases lay outside the gene matches. The CDR3: CASSPEGGGGTDTQYF. The CDR3 region has the DNA TGTGCCAGCAGCCCGGAGGGTGGGGGAGGGACAGATACGCAGTATTTT.

The chain employs TRBV5-1 and TRBJ1-6; D gene unclear. Deletions cut 4 bases from V and 5 bases from J, with 4 bases between. Germline-derived CDR1 and CDR2 are SGHRS and YFSETQ. CDR3 length: 12 residues. The CDR3 DNA reads TGCGCCAGCAGCCTAAATAATTCACCCCTCCACTTT. Translated, it gives CASSLNNSPLHF.

The chain employs TRBV6-5 and TRBJ2-7; the match to TRBD1 covers 9 bases. Germline trimming cut 6 bases from V and 2 bases from J; bases unmatched to any gene: 5. Germline CDR1 is MNHEY and CDR2 is SVGAGI. The CDR3 is 14 amino acids. The CDR3 sequence is CASRDRGAAYEQYF. The CDR3 bases are TGTGCCAGCAGAGACAGGGGGGCAGCCTACGAGCAGTACTTC.

This chain joins TRBV5-1 and TRBJ2-1, with TRBD2 matching over 8 bases. From germline, CDR1 is SGHRS and CDR2 YFSETQ. With V trimmed by 4 bases and J by 8 bases, 8 bases remained unmatched. The CDR3 length is 14 residues. The CDR3 sequence is CASSVTAGGHEQFF. CDR3 nucleotides: TGCGCCAGCAGCGTCACTGCGGGGGGCCATGAGCAGTTCTTC.

The rearrangement joins TRBV5-8 to TRBJ1-6; TRBD1 matches 8 bases. The V gene end was trimmed by 3 bases and the J gene end by 10 bases; junction bases not matched to a gene: 3. The V gene's germline CDR1 is SGHTS and CDR2 YDEGEE. The CDR3 loop spans 13 amino acids. The CDR3 protein is CASSWDRLSPLHF. For the CDR3, the DNA is TGTGCCAGCAGCTGGGACAGGCTATCACCCCTCCACTTT.

This chain uses TRBV20-1 with TRBJ1-2; D is unclear. The CDR3 has 9 amino acids. Germline V CDR1 and CDR2: DFQATT, SNEGSKA (reference sequence). V lost 7 bases to trimming and J lost 6 bases, with 6 bases between them. The CDR3 sequence: CSVRDGYTF. The CDR3 DNA follows: TGCAGTGTAAGAGATGGCTACACCTTC.

The chain is built from TRBV30 and TRBJ2-5, with a possible D match to TRBD1 (6 bases). Germline V lookup: CDR1 GTSNPN, CDR2 SVGIG (reference sequence). The V end lost 5 bases, the J end lost 1 base, and 14 bases lay between the germline ends. There are 14 residues in the CDR3. The CDR3 sequence is CAWGRGGPQETQYF. In DNA, the CDR3 is TGTGCCTGGGGTCGAGGGGGACCCCAAGAGACCCAGTACTTC.

This clone was observed once. The genes are TRBV6-5 and TRBJ2-2; 8 nucleotides align to TRBD1. Per the germline V gene, CDR1 is MNHEY and CDR2 is SVGAGI. V was pared by 5 bases and J by 1 base, with 3 bases of the junction left unmatched. The CDR3 is 15 amino acids. This CDR3 reads CASSTGTGNTGELFF. For the CDR3, the DNA is TGTGCCAGCAGTACTGGGACAGGGAACACCGGGGAGCTGTTTTTT.

The genes are TRBV6-5 and TRBJ1-3; D gene unclear. Germline values: CDR1 MNHEY, CDR2 SVGAGI. Trimming took off 6 bases at V and 8 bases at J, with 14 bases between the two ends. This CDR3 has 13 amino acids. CDR3 in amino acids: CASRKTYEDTIYF. CDR3 nucleotide sequence: TGTGCCAGCAGAAAGACGTATGAGGACACCATATATTTT.

In this sample, this clone turned up once. J is TRBJ2-3 and V is TRBV6-5; D is uncertain. The germline gives CDR1 MNHEY, CDR2 SVGAGI. Trimming removed 7 bases at V and 2 bases at J, with 13 bases between. CDR3 size: 14 residues. The CDR3 loop reads CASMPMRSTDTQYF. CDR3 nucleotides: TGTGCCAGCATGCCTATGAGGTCCACAGATACGCAGTATTTT.

The rearrangement links TRBV19 to TRBJ2-7; D may be TRBD2 (6 bases). V gave up 2 bases and J gave up 2 bases, with 13 bases separating them. CDR3 length: 15 residues. Germline CDR1 reads LNHDA; CDR2 reads SQIVND (reference sequence). The CDR3 loop is CASSISPGETYEQYF. The CDR3 region has the DNA TGTGCCAGTAGTATATCCCCGGGGGAGACCTACGAGCAGTACTTC.

This clone showed up just once. This chain connects TRBV30 to TRBJ1-3, with D unresolved. V gave up 2 bases and J gave up 5 bases, with 13 bases separating them. From germline, CDR1 is GTSNPN and CDR2 SVGIG (reference sequence). The CDR3 totals 14 residues. CDR3 in amino acids: CAWSSGWNRNTIYF. The CDR3 coding sequence is TGTGCCTGGAGTTCGGGTTGGAATCGAAACACCATATATTTT. Combining the CDR3 with reference TRBV30 and TRBJ1-3 gives the whole variable domain SQTIHQWPATLVQPVGSPLSLECTVEGTSNPNLYWYRQAAGRGLQLLFYSVGIGQISSEVPQNLSASRPQDRQFILSSKKLLLSDSGFYLCAWSSGWNRNTIYFGEGSWLTVV.